This T cell receptor (beta chain) was found in a study of regulatory T cells in long-lasting Graves disease. Overall study findings and caveats: Persistent disease exhibited a predilection for TRBV28, TRBJ1-2 and TRBJ2-5.

This sample's time point: newly diagnosed GD, antithyroid drugs for less than 3 months. Extracted RNA from PBMCs served as the source of the TCR library. There are many counts of this clonotype. Its antigen remains unknown. For TCR beta, libraries came from iRepertoire HTBI primers and Arm-PCR of CDR3 regions. TCRdb re-analysed the multiplex PCR reads in MiXCR, keeping a single row per CDR3 protein. The data show around 360,000 distinct CDR3 sequences, with 15% to 20% seen just once and 20% to 25% held by the top ten. V dropped 5 bases and J dropped 1 base, with 12 bases sitting between them. Germline CDR1 SNHLY, CDR2 FYNNEI. The CDR3 has 14 amino acids. The sample was also linked to a second study, of T cells in Graves' hyperthyroidism and ophthalmopathy. That paper adds: HTBI primers were used for first-round RT-PCR of the TCR CDR3.

V is TRBV2 and J is TRBJ2-7; D is possibly TRBD2 (5 bases). This sample comprised peripheral blood mononuclear cells (PBMCs), obtained at new diagnosis, from a patient treated with antithyroid drugs. The clonotype was recovered from a woman under 30 with Graves disease. The CDR3 DNA reads as TGTGCCAGCAGTTTTGGACGGGATTCCTACGAGCAGTACTTC. Translated, it gives CASSFGRDSYEQYF.